This T cell receptor beta chain comes out of a study of blood T cell repertoires in COVID-19. TCRdb's table, derived via immunoSEQ multiplex PCR, lists solely in-frame clones and lacks some. The repertoire has under 95,000 clones, 87% of them found once; the top ten carry less than 6.5%. Germline CDR1 is LNHDA and CDR2 is SQIVND (reference sequence). V shed 7 bases, J shed 5 bases, and the junction held 11 bases outside the gene matches. The CDR3 runs to 15 residues. V gene TRBV19 combines with J gene TRBJ1-1; TRBD1 matches at 9 bases. Sequencing was performed on peripheral blood. The clonotype was recovered from a man aged 55 to 70 with acute or convalescent COVID-19. The CDR3 bases are TGTGCCAGTATCCCGACAGGGGGACGTTGGACTGAAGCTTTCTTT. This encodes CASIPTGGRWTEAFF.